These 27 T cell receptor beta chains originate from one sample sequenced in a study of blood T cell repertoires in COVID-19. Repertoires were generated with immunoSEQ multiplex PCR, while TCRdb's copy carries only in-frame clones and drops some. The table records more than 85,000 clones, approximately 85% of them present only once. The sample was peripheral blood. These receptors came from a man in his forties or fifties with active or convalescent COVID-19.

The V gene is TRBV18, the J gene TRBJ1-5; TRBD1 is a possible D gene (6 bases). The CDR3 is 14 amino acids. CDR1 and CDR2 (germline): KGHSH, LQKENI. The germline V and J ends were trimmed by 3 bases and 4 bases, with 10 bases remaining between them. The CDR3 DNA reads as TGTGCCAGCTCACCGGGGACACCGAATCAGCCCCAGCATTTT. It specifies CASSPGTPNQPQHF. Supplemented by reference TRBV18 and TRBJ1-5, the full variable domain reads NAGVMQNPRHLVRRRGQEARLRCSPMKGHSHVYWYRQLPEEGLKFMVYLQKENIIDESGMPKERFSAEFPKEGPSILRIQQVVRGDSAAYFCASSPGTPNQPQHFGDGTRLSIL.

CDR3 DNA sequence: TGTGCCAGCAGTCAAGGGGGCTCGGGCAATCAGCCCCAGCATTTT. It encodes CASSQGGSGNQPQHF. J is TRBJ1-5 and V is TRBV6-6; 7 nucleotides match TRBD1. The germline V gene encodes CDR1 MNHNY and CDR2 SVGAGI (reference sequence). Trimming took 5 bases from V and 2 from J; bases not matched to a gene: 6. The CDR3 runs to 15 residues.

For this clone: Other DNA sequences in this specimen translate into the identical CDR3. J is TRBJ2-3 and V is TRBV7-2, with 8 bases identical to TRBD2. Trimming cost V 1 base and J 2 bases; bases outside gene matches: 2. Germline CDR1 SGHTA, CDR2 FQGNSA. The CDR3 runs to 15 residues. The DNA of the CDR3 is TGTGCCAGCAGCTTAGGACTAGCGTACACAGATACGCAGTATTTT. Protein: CASSLGLAYTDTQYF.

The V and J genes are TRBV21-1 and TRBJ1-2. TRBV21-1 is a listed pseudogene. The CDR3 sequence is 14 residues long. CDR3 DNA sequence: TGTGCCAGCAGCAAAGGGGAGAACTACTATGGCTACACCTTC. It yields the protein CASSKGENYYGYTF.

The J gene is TRBJ1-2, the V gene TRBV5-1; 8 bases map to TRBD1. Germline V gives CDR1 SGHRS, CDR2 YFSETQ. V trimming: 4 bases; J trimming: 4 bases; junction bases outside the gene matches: 3. The CDR3 length is 13 residues. CDR3 bases: TGCGCCAGCAGCAACGGACAGGGCTATGGCTACACCTTC. Amino acids: CASSNGQGYGYTF.

As for this clone: This CDR3 is also generated by other DNA sequences in the sample. This chain joins TRBV18 and TRBJ2-7; 9 positions agree with TRBD1. CDR1 KGHSH and CDR2 LQKENI come from the germline V gene. This CDR3 contains 14 residues. V shed 2 bases, J shed 2 bases, and the junction held 1 base outside the gene matches. CDR3 in DNA: TGTGCCAGCTCACCAGGGACAGGGCCCTACGAGCAGTACTTC. Its protein product is CASSPGTGPYEQYF.

The chain has TRBV4-2 and TRBJ2-7; 13 nucleotides line up with TRBD2. The V segment lost 0 bases and the J segment 2 bases; nucleotides outside the gene matches: 4. The CDR3 has 17 residues. The germline V gene encodes CDR1 LGHNA and CDR2 YNFKEQ. The CDR3 DNA is TGTGCCAGCAGCCAAGATACTAGCGGGGGGGCCCCCTACGAGCAGTACTTC. It specifies CASSQDTSGGAPYEQYF.

The chain combines TRBV7-9 with TRBJ2-2, with 12 nucleotides matching TRBD1. V shed 3 bases and J 6 bases; nucleotides not matched to a gene: 5. The CDR3 is 16 amino acids. Looked up from germline, CDR1 is SEHNR and CDR2 is FQNEAQ (reference sequence). The CDR3: CASSFMGQGASGELFF. In DNA, the CDR3 is TGTGCCAGCAGCTTTATGGGACAGGGGGCCTCCGGGGAGCTGTTTTTT.

The chain carries TRBV5-1 and TRBJ1-4; D is unclear. V lost 5 bases and J 5 bases, leaving 4 bases between the germline ends. This CDR3 is 11 amino acids long. Germline V gene data show CDR1 as SGHRS and CDR2 as YFSETQ. The CDR3 DNA is TGCGCCAGCAGACTGAATGAAAAACTGTTTTTT. As protein: CASRLNEKLFF. The full variable domain, with the rest looked up from reference TRBV5-1 and TRBJ1-4, is KAGVTQTPRYLIKTRGQQVTLSCSPISGHRSVSWYQQTPGQGLQFLFEYFSETQRNKGNFPGRFSGRQFSNSRSEMNVSTLELGDSALYLCASRLNEKLFFGSGTQLSVL.

This chain uses TRBV7-9 with TRBJ2-1; D gene uncertain. The length of the CDR3 is 11 residues. The germline gives CDR1 SEHNR, CDR2 FQNEAQ (reference sequence). V dropped 0 bases and J dropped 8 bases, with 2 bases sitting between them. CDR3 in amino acids: CASSLAYEQFF. CDR3 sequence (DNA): TGTGCCAGCAGCTTAGCCTATGAGCAGTTCTTC.

In DNA form, the CDR3 reads TGCGCCAGCAGCCGGGCTAGCGGGACGACCTACGAGCAGTACTTC. Translation: CASSRASGTTYEQYF. The chain uses TRBV4-3 and TRBJ2-7; 9 bases match TRBD2. From germline, CDR1 is LGHNA and CDR2 YSLEER. The junction had 6 bases not matched to a gene; V was cut back by 4 bases and J by 2 bases. The CDR3 consists of 15 residues.

The rearrangement uses TRBV12-3 or TRBV12-4 and TRBJ1-1; the D is unclear. The CDR3 runs 13 residues. Trimming pared 5 bases from V and 6 bases from J, leaving 13 bases between. The CDR3 is CASSKQFSSEAFF. The CDR3 DNA reads as TGTGCCAGCAGTAAACAGTTCTCGTCTGAAGCTTTCTTT.

The V and J genes are TRBV6-2 or TRBV6-3 and TRBJ2-7; the match to TRBD1 covers 7 bases. Germline CDR1 and CDR2: MNHEY and SVGEGT. V gave up 2 bases and J gave up 2 bases; unmatched junction bases: 3. The CDR3 length is 14 residues. The CDR3 DNA reads as TGTGCCAGCAGTTACAGGACAGGTACCTACGAGCAGTACTTC. It codes for CASSYRTGTYEQYF.

This clone was detected a few times. The gene calls are TRBV11-2 and TRBJ1-1; D is unclear. Trimming left V 5 bases short and J 4 bases short, with 11 bases between. The CDR3 covers 13 residues. Per germline, CDR1 SGHAT and CDR2 FQNNGV. The CDR3: CASSLTMATEAFF. The CDR3 DNA sequence: TGTGCCAGCAGCCTGACTATGGCCACTGAAGCTTTCTTT.

The chain has TRBV2 and TRBJ1-2; possible D gene TRBD1, 5 bases. Trimming cost V 1 base and J 4 bases, with 10 bases left between them. This CDR3 has 14 residues. Germline V gene sequence: CDR1 SNHLY, CDR2 FYNNEI. The CDR3 protein is CASSEGDFTYGYTF. DNA of the CDR3: TGTGCCAGCAGTGAAGGGGACTTCACCTATGGCTACACCTTC.

The V gene is TRBV6-1, the J gene TRBJ1-4; a weak D match, TRBD1 (5 bases). Per the germline V gene, CDR1 is MNHNS and CDR2 is SASEGT. The length of the CDR3 is 14 residues. Trimming cost V 3 bases and J 4 bases, with 9 bases left between them. The CDR3 DNA sequence: TGTGCCAGCAGTGACCGACAGATTAATGAAAAACTGTTTTTT. As protein: CASSDRQINEKLFF.

This clone was counted a few times. The CDR3 DNA is TGTGCCAGCAGCCCTTTTACAGGGGCAACTAACTATGGCTACACCTTC. Translated, it gives CASSPFTGATNYGYTF. The rearrangement joins TRBV14 to TRBJ1-2, with 7 positions matching TRBD1. Germline V gives CDR1 SGHDN, CDR2 FVKESK. V shed 4 bases, J shed 0 bases, and the junction held 8 bases outside the gene matches. This CDR3 spans 16 amino acids.

This clone was found a few times. This chain joins TRBV11-2 and TRBJ1-2; D not resolved. Trimming left V 1 base short and J 2 bases short, with 14 bases between. Per germline, CDR1 SGHAT and CDR2 FQNNGV. The CDR3 totals 16 residues. The CDR3 DNA reads as TGTGCCAGCAGCTTAGTTTCGGGATGGAAAAACTATGGCTACACCTTC. It translates to CASSLVSGWKNYGYTF.

The chain is built from TRBV4-1 and TRBJ1-1; D call uncertain. Trimming left V 4 bases short and J 5 bases short, with 14 bases between. Germline CDR1 MGHRA, CDR2 YSYEKL. CDR3 length: 14 amino acids. The CDR3 DNA follows: TGCGCCAGCAGCCCCTCCCCGGGGAGAACTGAAGCTTTCTTT. As protein: CASSPSPGRTEAFF.

This clone was found a few times. CDR3 loop: CASSASSGANVLTF. Here the CDR3 DNA reads TGTGCCAGCAGCGCCAGCTCTGGGGCCAACGTCCTGACTTTC. The chain recombines TRBV7-2 with TRBJ2-6; D not certain. The CDR3 contains 14 residues. Germline-derived CDR1 and CDR2 are SGHTA and FQGNSA. The V and J ends lost 5 bases and 0 bases respectively, with 5 bases between them.

V and J are TRBV5-1 and TRBJ2-7; 8 nucleotides match TRBD2. Germline CDR1 reads SGHRS; CDR2 reads YFSETQ. Trimming took 3 bases from V and 6 from J; bases not matched to a gene: 5. The length of the CDR3 is 13 residues. CDR3 sequence: CASSSSGGREQYF. In DNA, the CDR3 is TGCGCCAGCAGCTCCTCGGGGGGGCGCGAGCAGTACTTC.

V is TRBV6-5 and J is TRBJ2-3; maybe TRBD1 (6 bases). V was clipped by 11 bases and J by 0 bases, with 15 bases between them. This CDR3 spans 14 amino acids. CDR1 is MNHEY, CDR2 SVGAGI, per germline. The CDR3 is CAVGGVASTDTQYF. Written as DNA, the CDR3 is TGTGCCGTAGGGGGAGTTGCCAGCACAGATACGCAGTATTTT.

In this sample, this clone turned up once. This chain links TRBV5-6 with TRBJ2-2; weak D call: TRBD2 (5 bases). Germline V CDR1 and CDR2: SGHDT, YYEEEE. The length of the CDR3 is 14 residues. The V end lost 4 bases, the J end lost 4 bases, and 11 bases lay between the germline ends. DNA of the CDR3: TGTGCCAGCAGCCCCACTAGTATCACCGGGGAGCTGTTTTTT. Encoded protein: CASSPTSITGELFF.

This clone was picked up a small number of times. This chain joins TRBV5-1 and TRBJ2-7, with D possibly TRBD1 on 6 matching bases. V was cut by 6 bases and J by 2 bases, with 12 bases left in between. Germline CDR1 is SGHRS and CDR2 is YFSETQ. This CDR3 spans 13 amino acids. The CDR3 protein is CASKGGGPYEQYF. The CDR3 DNA reads as TGCGCCAGCAAAGGGGGTGGGCCCTACGAGCAGTACTTC.

The CDR3 bases are TGTGCCAGCAGCAAAGATAGGAGGATGGACACTGAAGCTTTCTTT. Encoded protein: CASSKDRRMDTEAFF. The chain is built from TRBV21-1 and TRBJ1-1. TRBV21-1 is marked as a pseudogene. This CDR3 is built from 15 residues.

The V and J genes are TRBV3-1 (or the pseudogene TRBV3-2) and TRBJ2-5; maybe TRBD2 (7 bases). The germline gives CDR1 LGHDT, CDR2 YNNKEL (reference sequence). This CDR3 is built from 17 residues. Trimming left V 0 bases short and J 5 bases short, with 19 bases between. CDR3: CASSQEGGAGTPETQYF. The CDR3 region has the DNA TGTGCCAGCAGCCAAGAAGGGGGAGCGGGGACCCCTGAGACCCAGTACTTC.

The chain joins TRBV10-3 to TRBJ2-2; 13 nucleotides match TRBD2. The germline gives CDR1 ENHRY, CDR2 SYGVKD. The junction had 13 bases not matched to a gene; V was cut back by 10 bases and J by 5 bases. The CDR3 loop spans 17 amino acids. This CDR3 reads CATITGTSGEGTGELFF. The CDR3 nucleotides are TGTGCCACGATAACCGGGACTAGCGGGGAAGGGACCGGGGAGCTGTTTTTT.